This T cell receptor (beta chain) was retrieved from a study of shared clonotypes between healthy human individuals. Replicate PCRs for sorted subsets used 200 to 250 ng DNA; this equaled 33,000 or so T cell genomes. The data were produced by immunoSEQ multiplex PCR, yet TCRdb's version contains in-frame clones alone and is incomplete. The sample holds roughly 330,000 clones; about 74% are singletons and the top ten take about 9.4%. CDR1 is LGHNT and CDR2 is FRNRAP in the germline V gene. This CDR3 contains 14 residues. The V gene lost 7 bases and the J gene lost 1 base, with 12 bases spanning the gap.

The V gene is TRBV12-5, the J gene TRBJ2-3; TRBD1 is a possible D gene (6 bases). The sample comprised memory CD4+ T cells sorted from blood. Noted subset: CD45RA-negative fraction. This receptor was taken from a man between 25 and 39 years old in good health. CDR3 bases: TGTGCTAGTGCTAGGGACACCCGCACAGATACGCAGTATTTT. Amino acids: CASARDTRTDTQYF. Full variable domain (missing parts from reference TRBV12-5 and TRBJ2-3): DARVTQTPRHKVTEMGQEVTMRCQPILGHNTVFWYRQTMMQGLELLAYFRNRAPLDDSGMPKDRFSAEMPDATLATLKIQPSEPRDSAVYFCASARDTRTDTQYFGPGTRLTVL.